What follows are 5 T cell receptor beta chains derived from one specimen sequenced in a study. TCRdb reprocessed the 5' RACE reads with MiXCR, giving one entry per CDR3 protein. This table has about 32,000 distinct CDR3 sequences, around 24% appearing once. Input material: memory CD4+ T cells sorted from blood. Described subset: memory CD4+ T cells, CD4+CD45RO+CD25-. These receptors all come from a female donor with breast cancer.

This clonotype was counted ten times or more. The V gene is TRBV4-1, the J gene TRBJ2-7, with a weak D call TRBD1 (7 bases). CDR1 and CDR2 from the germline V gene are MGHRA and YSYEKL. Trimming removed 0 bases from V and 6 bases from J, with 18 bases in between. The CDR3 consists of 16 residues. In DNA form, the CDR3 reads TGCGCCAGCAGCCAAGAGACGAGACAGGGACTCTTCGAGCAGTACTTC. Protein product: CASSQETRQGLFEQYF.

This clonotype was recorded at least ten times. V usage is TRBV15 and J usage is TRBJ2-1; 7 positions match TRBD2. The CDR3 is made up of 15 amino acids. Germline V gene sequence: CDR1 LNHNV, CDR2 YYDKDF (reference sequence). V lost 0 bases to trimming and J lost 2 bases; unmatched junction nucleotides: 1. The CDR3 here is CATSREGTTYNEQFF. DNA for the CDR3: TGTGCCACCAGCAGAGAGGGGACTACCTACAATGAGCAGTTCTTC.

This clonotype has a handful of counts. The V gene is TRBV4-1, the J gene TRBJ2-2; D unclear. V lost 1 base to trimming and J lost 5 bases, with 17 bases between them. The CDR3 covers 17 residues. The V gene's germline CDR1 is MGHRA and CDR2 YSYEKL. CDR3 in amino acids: CASSQGHGNVGTGELFF. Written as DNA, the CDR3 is TGCGCCAGCAGCCAAGGTCACGGAAATGTTGGTACCGGGGAGCTGTTTTTT.

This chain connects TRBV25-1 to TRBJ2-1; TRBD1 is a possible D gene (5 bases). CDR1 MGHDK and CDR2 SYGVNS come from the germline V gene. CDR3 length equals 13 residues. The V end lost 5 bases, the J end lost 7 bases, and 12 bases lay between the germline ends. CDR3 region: CASSQGIRNEQFF. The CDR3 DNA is TGTGCCAGCAGTCAGGGTATAAGGAATGAGCAGTTCTTC.

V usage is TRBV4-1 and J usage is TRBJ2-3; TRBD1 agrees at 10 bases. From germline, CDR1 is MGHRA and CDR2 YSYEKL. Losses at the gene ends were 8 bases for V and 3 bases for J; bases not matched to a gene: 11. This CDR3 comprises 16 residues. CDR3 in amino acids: CASGPGPGQGTDTQYF. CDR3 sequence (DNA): TGCGCCAGCGGCCCCGGGCCGGGACAGGGGACAGATACGCAGTATTTT.